One sample yielded the 17 T cell receptor beta chains listed below, sequenced in a study of T cells after yellow fever vaccination. TCRdb analysed the 5' RACE reads with MiXCR anew, one entry per CDR3 protein. The sample contains about 330,000 distinct CDR3 sequences, 6.8% of which appear only once. The sample in question was PBMCs, obtained about 41 days after the first yellow fever vaccination. These receptors were obtained from a man between 18 and 35 years old who received the YFV17D yellow fever vaccine.

V usage is TRBV18 and J usage is TRBJ2-5, with 8 nucleotides matching TRBD1. The trim removed 6 bases at V and 5 bases at J, leaving 11 bases unmatched. The CDR3 runs 15 residues. Looked up from germline, CDR1 is KGHSH and CDR2 is LQKENI. For the CDR3, the DNA is TGTGCCAGCTCCCCTGGGACAGGTCCACTCGAGACCCAGTACTTC. This sequence encodes CASSPGTGPLETQYF.

This clonotype occurred a few times. The rearrangement uses TRBV27 and TRBJ2-2; the match to TRBD1 covers 10 bases. After removal of 3 bases from V and 7 bases from J, the junction contained 5 bases not matched to a gene. The length of the CDR3 is 15 residues. Germline CDR1 reads MNHEY; CDR2 reads SMNVEV (reference sequence). The CDR3 loop is CASSFSGTGDGELFF. CDR3 bases: TGTGCCAGCAGTTTTTCCGGGACAGGGGACGGGGAGCTGTTTTTT.

This chain links TRBV9 with TRBJ2-5; D unclear. This CDR3 comprises 15 residues. The germline V gene has CDR1 SGDLS and CDR2 YYNGEE. V gave up 4 bases and J gave up 0 bases, with 13 bases separating them. The CDR3 DNA follows: TGTGCCAGCAGCCCCCGGCAGTGGTACCAAGAGACCCAGTACTTC. Residues: CASSPRQWYQETQYF.

CDR3 nucleotides: TGTGCCACCAGCCTCAATGGGGGTGATGAGCAGTACGTC. Its translation is CATSLNGGDEQYV. This chain connects TRBV15 to TRBJ2-7; D might be TRBD1 or TRBD2, each matching 5 bases. The V end lost 5 bases, the J end lost 7 bases, and 15 bases lay between the germline ends. The CDR3 consists of 13 residues. CDR1 is LNHNV and CDR2 is YYDKDF in the germline V gene (reference sequence).

The rearrangement links TRBV6-2 or TRBV6-3 to TRBJ2-5, with D perhaps TRBD1 or TRBD2 (6 bases each). CDR3 length equals 15 residues. Germline CDR1 is MNHEY and CDR2 is SVGEGT. The V end was cut by 3 bases, the J end by 3 bases, with 14 bases between. The CDR3 nucleotides read TGTGCCAGCAGTTATTGGGGGGCGCTGGAAGAGACCCAGTACTTC. It translates to CASSYWGALEETQYF.

Many counts were recorded for this clonotype. V gene TRBV27 combines with J gene TRBJ2-1, with 9 positions matching TRBD2. V was pared by 2 bases and J by 4 bases, with 9 bases of the junction left unmatched. This CDR3 has 17 residues. The germline CDR1 and CDR2 sequences are MNHEY and SMNVEV (reference sequence). CDR3 residues: CASSLPSGGFPYNEQFF. CDR3 nucleotide sequence: TGTGCCAGCAGTTTACCCAGCGGGGGGTTCCCTTACAATGAGCAGTTCTTC.

This clonotype was detected ten times or more. This chain joins TRBV6-5 and TRBJ2-2; a possible D gene is TRBD2 (5 bases). Looked up from germline, CDR1 is MNHEY and CDR2 is SVGAGI. Trimming shortened V by 2 bases and J by 4 bases, and 5 bases separated the two germline ends. The CDR3 is 13 residues long. The CDR3 loop is CASSYGGTGELFF. The CDR3 bases are TGTGCCAGCAGTTACGGAGGCACCGGGGAGCTGTTTTTT.

The chain carries TRBV7-2 and TRBJ2-5; TRBD2 agrees at 7 bases. J lost 2 bases, V lost 1 base, and 10 bases had no gene match. This CDR3 region has 17 residues. Germline V CDR1 and CDR2: SGHTA, FQGNSA. The CDR3: CASSLVPRLASQETQYF. The CDR3 DNA is TGTGCCAGCAGCTTAGTTCCGCGACTAGCCTCGCAAGAGACCCAGTACTTC.

In this sample, this clonotype turned up a few times. The rearrangement joins TRBV6-2 or TRBV6-3 to TRBJ2-7; the match to TRBD2 covers 8 bases. Germline trimming cut 7 bases from V and 7 bases from J; bases unmatched to any gene: 12. This CDR3 is built from 14 residues. Germline loops: CDR1 MNHEY, CDR2 SVGEGT. CDR3: CASNPRRGAWEQYF. CDR3 bases: TGTGCCAGCAACCCGCGGCGGGGGGCTTGGGAGCAGTACTTC.

The J gene is TRBJ1-1, the V gene TRBV6-6; 7 bases align to TRBD1. Germline V gives CDR1 MNHNY, CDR2 SVGAGI (reference sequence). The V segment lost 5 bases and the J segment 6 bases; nucleotides outside the gene matches: 6. This CDR3 is built from 13 residues. This CDR3 is CASSDREGAEAFF. CDR3 sequence (DNA): TGTGCCAGCAGTGACAGGGAAGGGGCTGAAGCTTTCTTT.

CDR3 sequence reads: CASSPPVGSNQPQHF. The CDR3 bases are TGCGCCAGCAGCCCACCGGTGGGAAGCAATCAGCCCCAGCATTTT. J is TRBJ1-5 and V is TRBV4-1; D ambiguous. The CDR3 is made up of 15 amino acids. The germline gives CDR1 MGHRA, CDR2 YSYEKL. V shed 4 bases and J shed 1 base, with 11 bases lying between them.

This clonotype occurred many times. The rearrangement joins TRBV7-3 to TRBJ2-1, with D possibly matching TRBD1 (5 bases). The CDR3 consists of 13 residues. V dropped 5 bases and J dropped 8 bases, with 13 bases sitting between them. Germline V gene sequence: CDR1 SGHTA, CDR2 FQGTGA. The DNA for the CDR3 is TGTGCCAGCAGCCGCCACTTAGGGGATGAGCAGTTCTTC. Amino acid sequence: CASSRHLGDEQFF.

The gene calls are TRBV5-4 and TRBJ1-1; 9 positions agree with TRBD1. With V trimmed by 3 bases and J by 2 bases, 8 bases remained unmatched. This CDR3 has 16 residues. Germline lookup yields CDR1 SGHNT and CDR2 YYREEE (reference sequence). CDR3 region: CASSYRGLSPNTEAFF. The CDR3 DNA reads as TGTGCCAGCAGCTACAGGGGGCTGAGCCCTAACACTGAAGCTTTCTTT.

At least ten counts were recorded for this clonotype. The V and J genes are TRBV7-3 and TRBJ1-6; D uncertain. This CDR3 has 16 residues. CDR1 and CDR2 from the germline V gene are SGHTA and FQGTGA. The V gene lost 4 bases and the J gene lost 6 bases, with 16 bases spanning the gap. CDR3 sequence (DNA): TGTGCCAGCAGCTCCCCCCAGTCAAGAAGTAATTCACCCCTCCACTTT. As protein: CASSSPQSRSNSPLHF.

The rearrangement links TRBV20-1 to TRBJ2-5; no definite D call. Trimming took 6 bases from V and 2 from J, leaving 10 bases between them. CDR3 length: 12 residues. Germline V gene data show CDR1 as DFQATT and CDR2 as SNEGSKA (reference sequence). The CDR3 is CSAPRQQETQYF. CDR3 DNA: TGCAGTGCCCCCCGGCAGCAAGAGACCCAGTACTTC.

The V gene is TRBV27, the J gene TRBJ2-2, with 8 bases matching TRBD1. V shed 8 bases, J shed 3 bases, and the junction held 2 bases outside the gene matches. Germline V lookup: CDR1 MNHEY, CDR2 SMNVEV (reference sequence). CDR3 length: 13 residues. The CDR3 sequence: CASLGQDTGELFF. In DNA form, the CDR3 reads TGTGCCAGCCTGGGACAGGACACCGGGGAGCTGTTTTTT.

A remark on this clonotype: A read error may explain this, as a much larger clone is one base away. The chain carries TRBV7-7 and TRBJ1-3; unclear D gene. The CDR3 runs to 13 residues. The germline V gene has CDR1 SSHAT and CDR2 FNYEAQ (reference sequence). V was shortened by 6 bases and J by 3 bases, with 9 bases between the two germline ends. The CDR3 DNA follows: TGTGCCAGCAGTGCGGGGTTTGGAAACACCATATATTTT. Translating gives CASSAGFGNTIYF.